The 8 T cell receptor beta chains reported below all come from one sample, sequenced in a study of radiation and T cells in renal cell carcinoma. Repertoires were generated with immunoSEQ multiplex PCR, while TCRdb's copy carries only in-frame clones and drops some. Of tens of thousands of clones in the sample, about 89% are singletons; the top ten hold roughly 5.4%. Regarding time point: blood 4 weeks post-SBRT, at nephrectomy. Treatment: 15 Gy SBRT to primary tumor, nephrectomy 4 weeks later. Sequencing was performed on blood, taken from a patient whose treatment included radiotherapy and nephrectomy. These receptors were collected from a woman in her seventies with renal cell carcinoma.

The chain joins TRBV6-5 to TRBJ1-2, with D perhaps matching TRBD1 (6 bases). Trimming took off 5 bases at V and 8 bases at J, with 9 bases between the two ends. The CDR3 is 11 amino acids. Germline V gene sequence: CDR1 MNHEY, CDR2 SVGAGI. The CDR3 DNA reads TGTGCCAGCAGTAAGGGACACGGCTACACCTTC. It encodes CASSKGHGYTF.

The chain has TRBV30 and TRBJ2-7; D could derive from TRBD1 or TRBD2 (6 bases each). Looked up from germline, CDR1 is GTSNPN and CDR2 is SVGIG (reference sequence). This CDR3 is built from 14 residues. V lost 4 bases to trimming and J lost 0 bases, with 13 bases between them. The CDR3 region has the DNA TGTGCCTGGAATCTAGGGGGGAGCTCCTACGAGCAGTACTTC. This sequence encodes CAWNLGGSSYEQYF.

In this sample, this clone turned up once. This chain uses TRBV5-6 with TRBJ2-7, with 9 bases lining up with TRBD1. CDR1 and CDR2 from the germline V gene are SGHDT and YYEEEE. The V gene end was trimmed by 4 bases and the J gene end by 2 bases; junction bases not matched to a gene: 19. This CDR3 is built from 19 residues. In DNA, the CDR3 is TGTGCCAGCAGCGCAGGACAGGGGTGGTTTGTGGGGCTTCCCTACGAGCAGTACTTC. Translated: CASSAGQGWFVGLPYEQYF. The full variable domain, with the rest looked up from reference TRBV5-6 and TRBJ2-7, is DAGVTQSPTHLIKTRGQQVTLRCSPKSGHDTVSWYQQALGQGPQFIFQYYEEEERQRGNFPDRFSGHQFPNYSSELNVNALLLGDSALYLCASSAGQGWFVGLPYEQYFGPGTRLTVT.

V is TRBV4-1 and J is TRBJ2-7; 11 nucleotides match TRBD1. This CDR3 contains 16 residues. Germline-derived CDR1 and CDR2 are MGHRA and YSYEKL. The ends lost 7 bases at V and 7 bases at J; junction bases unmatched: 15. CDR3 region: CASTPRWDRGFGEQYF. The CDR3 DNA follows: TGCGCCAGCACCCCAAGATGGGACAGGGGGTTTGGGGAGCAGTACTTC.

The CDR3 region is CASSYSVQIPSPLHF. For the CDR3, the DNA is TGTGCCAGCAGTTACTCGGTACAAATACCGTCACCCCTCCACTTT. The chain combines TRBV6-5 with TRBJ1-6; D not certain. CDR1 and CDR2 from the germline V gene are MNHEY and SVGAGI. V shed 0 bases and J shed 10 bases, with 13 bases lying between them. The CDR3 is 15 residues long.

The J gene is TRBJ2-1, the V gene TRBV15, with 11 bases fitting TRBD2. CDR3 length: 15 residues. The germline V gene encodes CDR1 LNHNV and CDR2 YYDKDF (reference sequence). V lost 0 bases to trimming and J lost 7 bases; unmatched junction nucleotides: 2. The CDR3 reads CATSRDLAGGNEQFF. The CDR3 DNA sequence: TGTGCCACCAGCAGAGATTTAGCGGGGGGGAATGAGCAGTTCTTC.

V and J are TRBV30 and TRBJ2-3, with TRBD2 as a possible D gene (6 bases). The CDR3 runs 14 residues. Germline V CDR1 and CDR2: GTSNPN, SVGIG (reference sequence). V gave up 4 bases and J gave up 3 bases, with 14 bases separating them. The CDR3 DNA is TGTGCCTGGATTTTTAGCGGAGGAACAGATACGCAGTATTTT. Encoded protein: CAWIFSGGTDTQYF.

The chain combines TRBV28 with TRBJ1-2, with TRBD1 matching 8 bases. Germline assignment: CDR1 MDHEN and CDR2 SYDVKM. The CDR3 spans 15 residues. The J segment lost 2 bases and the V segment lost 5 bases, leaving 7 bases of the junction unmatched. The CDR3 sequence is CASSAPGQGNYGYTF. CDR3 coding DNA: TGTGCCAGCAGTGCCCCCGGACAGGGAAACTATGGCTACACCTTC.